This TCR beta chain was captured in a study of CD8 T cells in ankylosing spondylitis. J was trimmed by 3 bases and V by 10 bases; bases with no gene match: 18. Germline CDR1 and CDR2: MNHEY and SVGEGT. The CDR3 is made up of 20 amino acids. The sample holds many counts of this clonotype. Its target is unknown. Scientists made TCR beta libraries using quantitative 5'-RACE with molecular barcodes. TCRdb redid the calling of the 5' RACE reads with MiXCR, one entry per CDR3 protein. In the table there are a few hundred thousand distinct CDR3 sequences, 7% to 8% of which are singletons. Findings of the study overall: It was reported that disease-linked clones were significantly enriched in matched ankylosing spondylitis synovial fluid. Disease-linked clones were found to be CD8+ and relatively rare in peripheral blood. There was a TCR beta motif, made of 7 or 8 highly homologous variants, that appeared characteristic of ankylosing spondylitis blood.

The J gene is TRBJ2-1, the V gene TRBV6-2 or TRBV6-3; 16 nucleotides agree with TRBD2. Input material: blood, either unsorted or a sorted T cell fraction (not recorded which). The sequence came from a male donor with ankylosing spondylitis. The CDR3 sequence is CATGGASGTSGRALYNEQFF. The CDR3 DNA reads TGTGCCACCGGGGGGGCATCCGGGACTAGCGGGAGGGCCCTCTACAATGAGCAGTTCTTC.